These 21 T cell receptor beta chains share one sample of origin, sequenced in a study of cytomegalovirus exposure and HLA in healthy donors. Primers included in the PCR were 60 Vbeta and 13 Jbeta primers. Method: immunoSEQ multiplex PCR; TCRdb's copy keeps in-frame clones and lacks some. Its table records over 100,000 clones. Source material: PBMCs. These receptors were obtained from a man aged 18 to 29 in good health and CMV-seronegative.

The chain is built from TRBV5-4 and TRBJ2-1, with 7 bases that match TRBD1. The CDR3 sequence is 15 residues long. V gave up 6 bases and J gave up 2 bases; unmatched junction bases: 8. Germline assignment: CDR1 SGHNT and CDR2 YYREEE (reference sequence). The CDR3 DNA reads TGTGCCAGCACCCTAGGGCAGGGGGCCTACAATGAGCAGTTCTTC. It is translated as CASTLGQGAYNEQFF.

The chain employs TRBV10-3 and TRBJ1-1; D unclear. Trimming shortened V by 3 bases and J by 1 base, and 9 bases separated the two germline ends. The CDR3 covers 14 residues. CDR1 and CDR2 (germline): ENHRY, SYGVKD. CDR3 DNA sequence: TGTGCCATCAGTGACCCGACACCGAACACTGAAGCTTTCTTT. Translation gives CAISDPTPNTEAFF.

The chain uses TRBV19 and TRBJ2-5, with TRBD1 matching over 8 bases. The CDR3 extends over 15 amino acids. Germline V gene sequence: CDR1 LNHDA, CDR2 SQIVND (reference sequence). Trimming at V came to 5 bases and at J to 7 bases, leaving 12 bases not matched to a gene. DNA of the CDR3: TGTGCCAGTAGTGGACAGGGCGCCCTGGTAGGGACCCAGTACTTC. This translates into CASSGQGALVGTQYF.

The V call is TRBV7-3, the J call TRBJ1-1; D ambiguous. Germline CDR1 SGHTA, CDR2 FQGTGA. This CDR3 is 13 amino acids long. Trimming pared 5 bases from V and 3 bases from J, leaving 10 bases between. The DNA of the CDR3 is TGTGCCAGCAGCGAAAGCGGGGACACTGAAGCTTTCTTT. Translated, it gives CASSESGDTEAFF.

DNA of the CDR3: TGTGCCAGCAGCCTTAGACTAGCGGGGGGAGACAATGAGCAGTTCTTC. This encodes CASSLRLAGGDNEQFF. The chain employs TRBV9 and TRBJ2-1; 13 bases match TRBD2. The CDR3 totals 16 residues. Trimming at V came to 4 bases and at J to 5 bases, leaving 6 bases not matched to a gene. Germline CDR1 SGDLS, CDR2 YYNGEE.

The rearrangement joins TRBV5-5 to TRBJ2-1; 7 bases agree with TRBD2. CDR1 and CDR2 (germline): SGHKS, YYEKEE (reference sequence). The CDR3 is 16 amino acids. J gave up 5 bases and V 0 bases, and 8 bases lay outside the gene matches. The CDR3 here is CASSLARGVEDNEQFF. CDR3 sequence (DNA): TGTGCCAGCAGCTTGGCTCGGGGGGTGGAAGACAATGAGCAGTTCTTC.

The chain recombines TRBV5-1 with TRBJ1-6; D is unclear. CDR1 and CDR2 from the germline V gene are SGHRS and YFSETQ. The CDR3 extends over 18 amino acids. Trimming shortened V by 4 bases and J by 1 base, and 18 bases separated the two germline ends. CDR3: CASSNRELRASYNSPLHF. CDR3 in DNA: TGCGCCAGCAGCAACCGGGAGCTTAGAGCGTCCTATAATTCACCCCTCCACTTT.

The V and J genes are TRBV6-5 and TRBJ2-3; 12 nucleotides agree with TRBD2. The CDR3 runs 15 residues. V dropped 5 bases and J dropped 3; count of bases not matched to a gene: 3. Germline V CDR1 and CDR2: MNHEY, SVGAGI. The CDR3 region has the DNA TGTGCCAGCAGTCTAGCGGGGGGGGTTACAGATACGCAGTATTTT. This encodes CASSLAGGVTDTQYF.

This chain links TRBV2 with TRBJ1-1; no firm D call. From germline, CDR1 is SNHLY and CDR2 FYNNEI. V gave up 4 bases and J gave up 1 base, with 7 bases separating them. The CDR3 is 13 residues long. This CDR3 is CASSGQSNTEAFF. DNA of the CDR3: TGTGCCAGCAGTGGGCAGTCGAACACTGAAGCTTTCTTT.

This chain links TRBV6-1 with TRBJ2-7, with D perhaps matching TRBD2 (5 bases). The V end lost 5 bases, the J end lost 4 bases, and 15 bases lay between the germline ends. Germline-derived CDR1 and CDR2 are MNHNS and SASEGT. This CDR3 is built from 14 residues. The CDR3 region has the DNA TGTGCCAGCAGTCGCGGGCATTCAGAGTACGAGCAGTACTTC. This codes for CASSRGHSEYEQYF.

J is TRBJ2-3 and V is TRBV4-1, with 10 bases fitting TRBD2. Trimming cost V 5 bases and J 4 bases; bases outside gene matches: 9. The germline CDR1 and CDR2 sequences are MGHRA and YSYEKL. The length of the CDR3 is 16 residues. The CDR3 region is CASSTGLATAPDTQYF. CDR3 nucleotides: TGCGCCAGCAGCACGGGACTAGCGACGGCCCCAGATACGCAGTATTTT.

This chain joins TRBV27 and TRBJ2-7, with a tentative D call TRBD1 (6 bases). Trimming stripped 5 bases from V and 0 bases from J, with 14 bases between. CDR3 length: 15 residues. Germline CDR1 MNHEY, CDR2 SMNVEV (reference sequence). CDR3 DNA sequence: TGTGCCAGCAGTATAACAGGGTATAACTCCTACGAGCAGTACTTC. The encoded protein is CASSITGYNSYEQYF.

CDR3 sequence (DNA): TGTGCCAGCAGTTCAGAAGGGGGCACCATATATTTT. Amino acid sequence: CASSSEGGTIYF. The chain links TRBV7-9 to TRBJ1-3; D perhaps matches TRBD1 (6 bases). Trimming removed 6 bases at V and 9 bases at J, with 12 bases between. The CDR3 is 12 amino acids. Germline CDR1 SEHNR, CDR2 FQNEAQ (reference sequence).

The chain combines TRBV6-1 with TRBJ2-7, with 7 bases aligning to TRBD1. The CDR3 runs 14 residues. The germline CDR1 and CDR2 sequences are MNHNS and SASEGT. V lost 5 bases, J lost 4 bases, and 8 bases stayed unmatched. The CDR3 nucleotides read TGTGCCAGCAGTTCCGGGACAGTCGGATACGAGCAGTACTTC. Its translation is CASSSGTVGYEQYF.

The chain uses TRBV11-3 and TRBJ2-1; D ambiguous. Germline V gene lookup returns CDR1 SGHNT and CDR2 YENEEA. The CDR3 loop spans 13 amino acids. V lost 0 bases to trimming and J lost 6 bases, with 6 bases between them. CDR3 protein: CASSLDRLNEQFF. The DNA of the CDR3 is TGTGCCAGCAGCTTAGATCGTCTCAATGAGCAGTTCTTC.

The chain carries TRBV4-3 and TRBJ1-1, with TRBD1 matching over 7 bases. The CDR3 totals 15 residues. Germline V gene data show CDR1 as LGHNA and CDR2 as YSLEER. Germline trimming cut 2 bases from V and 3 bases from J; bases unmatched to any gene: 6. The CDR3 sequence: CASSQQGEAYTEAFF. The CDR3 coding sequence is TGCGCCAGCAGCCAACAGGGGGAGGCGTACACTGAAGCTTTCTTT.

The chain joins TRBV10-3 to TRBJ1-2, with D possibly TRBD1 on 6 matching bases. The CDR3 runs to 13 residues. Trimming left V 8 bases short and J 4 bases short, with 14 bases between. The germline CDR1 and CDR2 sequences are ENHRY and SYGVKD. The chain's CDR3 is CAIGPGEGYGYTF. Written as DNA, the CDR3 is TGTGCCATCGGCCCAGGGGAAGGCTATGGCTACACCTTC.

The rearrangement joins TRBV27 to TRBJ2-7, with D tentatively TRBD1 (6 bases). The germline CDR1 and CDR2 sequences are MNHEY and SMNVEV (reference sequence). This CDR3 spans 13 amino acids. Trimming took 2 bases from V and 6 from J, leaving 11 bases between them. The CDR3 loop is CASSLMTGIEQYF. DNA for the CDR3: TGTGCCAGCAGTTTAATGACAGGCATCGAGCAGTACTTC.

The CDR3 reads CATSRDRSNQPQHF. Written as DNA, the CDR3 is TGTGCCACCAGCAGAGACAGGAGCAATCAGCCCCAGCATTTT. The chain combines TRBV15 with TRBJ1-5, with unresolved D. This CDR3 is built from 14 residues. Germline lookup yields CDR1 LNHNV and CDR2 YYDKDF (reference sequence). V lost 0 bases and J lost 1, with 4 bases in between. Supplemented by reference TRBV15 and TRBJ1-5, the full variable domain reads DAMVIQNPRYQVTQFGKPVTLSCSQTLNHNVMYWYQQKSSQAPKLLFHYYDKDFNNEADTPDNFQSRRPNTSFCFLDIRSPGLGDTAMYLCATSRDRSNQPQHFGDGTRLSIL.

The chain couples TRBV30 to TRBJ1-4, with 8 positions matching TRBD1. Germline V gene sequence: CDR1 GTSNPN, CDR2 SVGIG (reference sequence). Unmatched junction bases numbered 7, after V lost 0 bases and J lost 7 bases. This CDR3 comprises 15 residues. CDR3: CAWSVLRQGREKLFF. Written as DNA, the CDR3 is TGTGCCTGGAGTGTACTGCGACAGGGGCGTGAAAAACTGTTTTTT.

The chain employs TRBV19 and TRBJ1-2; 7 bases are a match to TRBD1. The CDR3 has 11 residues. CDR1 is LNHDA and CDR2 is SQIVND in the germline V gene (reference sequence). The V and J ends lost 5 bases and 8 bases, in that order; junction bases with no gene match: 2. CDR3 amino acids: CASSYRGGYTF. DNA of the CDR3: TGTGCCAGTAGTTACAGGGGCGGCTACACCTTC.